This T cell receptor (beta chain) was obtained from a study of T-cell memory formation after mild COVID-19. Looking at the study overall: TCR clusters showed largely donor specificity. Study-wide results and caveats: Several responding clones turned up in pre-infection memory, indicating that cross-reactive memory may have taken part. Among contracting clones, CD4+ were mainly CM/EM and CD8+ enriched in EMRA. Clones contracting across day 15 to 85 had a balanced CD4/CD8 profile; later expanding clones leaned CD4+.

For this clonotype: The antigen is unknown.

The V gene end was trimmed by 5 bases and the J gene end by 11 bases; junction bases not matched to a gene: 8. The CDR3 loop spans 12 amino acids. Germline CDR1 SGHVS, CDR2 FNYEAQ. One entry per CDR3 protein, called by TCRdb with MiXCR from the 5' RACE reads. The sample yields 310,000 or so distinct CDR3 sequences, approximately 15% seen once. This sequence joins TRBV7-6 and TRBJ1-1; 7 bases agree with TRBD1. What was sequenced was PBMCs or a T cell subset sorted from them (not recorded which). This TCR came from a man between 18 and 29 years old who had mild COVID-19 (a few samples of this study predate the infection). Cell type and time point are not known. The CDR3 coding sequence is TGTGCCAGCAGCCCAGGGGGGGCTCGGGCTTTCTTT. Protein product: CASSPGGARAFF.